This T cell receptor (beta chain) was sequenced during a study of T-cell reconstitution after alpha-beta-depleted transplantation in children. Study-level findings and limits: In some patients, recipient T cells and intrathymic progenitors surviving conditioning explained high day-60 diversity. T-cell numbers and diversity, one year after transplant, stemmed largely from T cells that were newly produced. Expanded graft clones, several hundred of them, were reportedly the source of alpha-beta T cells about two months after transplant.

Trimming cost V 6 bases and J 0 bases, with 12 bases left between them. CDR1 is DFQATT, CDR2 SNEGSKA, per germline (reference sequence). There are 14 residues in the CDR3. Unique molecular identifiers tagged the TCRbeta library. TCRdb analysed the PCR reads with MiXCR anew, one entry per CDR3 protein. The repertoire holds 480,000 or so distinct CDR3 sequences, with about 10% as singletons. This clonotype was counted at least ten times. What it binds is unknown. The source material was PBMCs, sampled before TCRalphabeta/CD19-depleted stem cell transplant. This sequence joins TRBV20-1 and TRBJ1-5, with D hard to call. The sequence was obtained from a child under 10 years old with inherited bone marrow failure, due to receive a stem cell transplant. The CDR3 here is CSAVDKYSNQPQHF. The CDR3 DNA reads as TGCAGTGCGGTCGACAAATATAGCAATCAGCCCCAGCATTTT.